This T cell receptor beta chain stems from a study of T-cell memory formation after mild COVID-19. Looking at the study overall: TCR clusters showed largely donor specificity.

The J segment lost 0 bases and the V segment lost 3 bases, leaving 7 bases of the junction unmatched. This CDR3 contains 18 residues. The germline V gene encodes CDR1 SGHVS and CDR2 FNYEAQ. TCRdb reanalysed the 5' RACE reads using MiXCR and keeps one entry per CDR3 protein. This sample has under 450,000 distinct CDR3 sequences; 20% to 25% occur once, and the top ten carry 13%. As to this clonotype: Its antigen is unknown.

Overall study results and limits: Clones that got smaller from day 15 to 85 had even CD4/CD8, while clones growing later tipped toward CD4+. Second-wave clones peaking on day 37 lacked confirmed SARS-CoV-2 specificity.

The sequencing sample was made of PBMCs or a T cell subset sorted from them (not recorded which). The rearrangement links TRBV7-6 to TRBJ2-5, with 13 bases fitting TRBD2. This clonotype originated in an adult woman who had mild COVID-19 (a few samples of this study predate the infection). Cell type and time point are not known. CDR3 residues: CASSFALLAGGYQETQYF. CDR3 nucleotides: TGTGCCAGCAGCTTTGCCCTACTAGCGGGAGGGTACCAAGAGACCCAGTACTTC. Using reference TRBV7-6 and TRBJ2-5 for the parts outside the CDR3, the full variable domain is GAGVSQSPRYKVTKRGQDVALRCDPISGHVSLYWYRQALGQGPEFLTYFNYEAQQDKSGLPNDRFSAERPEGSISTLTIQRTEQRDSAMYRCASSFALLAGGYQETQYFGPGTRLLVL.